The 3 T cell receptor beta chains below were found in one sample sequenced in a study of blood T cell repertoires in COVID-19 (dated by TCRdb to 2020 to 2022). Library preparation employed the immunoSEQ multiplex PCR assay. The clones in this table, taken by TCRdb from immuneACCESS, are in-frame only. Not every clone is retained; where verified, under half of the shortfall comes from an unresolved V gene, and the cause of the rest is unknown. Within this sample are around 450,000 clones, with 90% of them counted one time only. The top ten constitute approximately 0.65% of the sample. The sequencing sample was made of PBMCs or T cells enriched from blood (not recorded which). The receptor set was obtained from a man younger than 35 who had recovered from COVID-19.

This rearrangement joins TRBV12-5 to TRBJ1-2, with D perhaps TRBD1 (5 bases). CDR1 LGHNT and CDR2 FRNRAP come from the germline V gene. Trimming shortened V by 11 bases and J by 3 bases, and 16 bases separated the two germline ends. The CDR3 has 13 residues. The CDR3 region has the DNA TGTGCTGGGGGGTCGGGGGTCGACTATGGCTACACCTTC. Amino acids: CAGGSGVDYGYTF. The full variable domain, rest sourced from reference TRBV12-5 and TRBJ1-2, is DARVTQTPRHKVTEMGQEVTMRCQPILGHNTVFWYRQTMMQGLELLAYFRNRAPLDDSGMPKDRFSAEMPDATLATLKIQPSEPRDSAVYFCAGGSGVDYGYTFGSGTRLTVV.

The chain recombines TRBV2 with TRBJ1-2, with D perhaps TRBD1 (5 bases). Trimming removed 7 bases at V and 3 bases at J, with 15 bases between. Germline CDR1 and CDR2: SNHLY and FYNNEI. The CDR3 runs to 14 residues. This chain's CDR3 is CASTRAGWDYGYTF. The CDR3 DNA follows: TGTGCCAGCACAAGGGCAGGGTGGGACTATGGCTACACCTTC.

This chain links TRBV7-8 with TRBJ1-3, with 10 bases matching TRBD1. Unmatched junction bases numbered 6, after V lost 1 base and J lost 6 bases. The CDR3 consists of 16 residues. Germline-derived CDR1 and CDR2 are SGHVS and FQNEAQ. The CDR3 region is CASSLGPGQGVNTIYF. The CDR3 region has the DNA TGTGCCAGCAGCTTAGGGCCAGGACAGGGGGTAAACACCATATATTTT.